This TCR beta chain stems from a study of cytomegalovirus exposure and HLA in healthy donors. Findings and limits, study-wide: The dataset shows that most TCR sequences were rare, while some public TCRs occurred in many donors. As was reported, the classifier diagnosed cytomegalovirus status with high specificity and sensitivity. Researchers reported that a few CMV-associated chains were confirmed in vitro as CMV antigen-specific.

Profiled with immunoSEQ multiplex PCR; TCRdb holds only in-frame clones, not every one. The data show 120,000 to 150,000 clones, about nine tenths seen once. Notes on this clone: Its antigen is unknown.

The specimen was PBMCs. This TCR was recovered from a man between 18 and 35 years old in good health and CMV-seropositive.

CDR3 DNA sequence: TGTGCCAGCAGCGCGGACAGGGACCTCCTTTATAATTCACCCCTCCACTTT. This encodes CASSADRDLLYNSPLHF. V usage is TRBV7-9 and J usage is TRBJ1-6, with 8 bases aligning to TRBD1. The CDR3 extends over 17 amino acids. Germline V lookup: CDR1 SEHNR, CDR2 FQNEAQ (reference sequence). After removal of 5 bases from V and 4 bases from J, the junction contained 10 bases not matched to a gene.